This T cell receptor (beta chain) emerged from a study of memory CD4+ T cells and cytomegalovirus serostatus. The sort gate was single viable CD3+CD4+CD8-CD45RO+ cells for memory CD4+ T cells. In germline, CDR1 is SGHRS, CDR2 YFSETQ. V was clipped by 3 bases and J by 4 bases; unmatched bases: 11. The CDR3 length is 17 residues. Using immunoSEQ multiplex PCR, the repertoire was profiled, and TCRdb retains in-frame clones only, with some absent. Here the sample spans some 50,000 clones, about 80% being singletons. This TCR was recovered from an adult in good health and CMV-seronegative. The source material was memory CD4+ T cells from blood. The rearrangement joins TRBV5-1 to TRBJ2-3; 10 bases align to TRBD2. The CDR3: CASSSFSASGGADTQYF. CDR3 coding DNA: TGCGCCAGCAGCTCATTTTCGGCTAGCGGGGGTGCAGATACGCAGTATTTT.